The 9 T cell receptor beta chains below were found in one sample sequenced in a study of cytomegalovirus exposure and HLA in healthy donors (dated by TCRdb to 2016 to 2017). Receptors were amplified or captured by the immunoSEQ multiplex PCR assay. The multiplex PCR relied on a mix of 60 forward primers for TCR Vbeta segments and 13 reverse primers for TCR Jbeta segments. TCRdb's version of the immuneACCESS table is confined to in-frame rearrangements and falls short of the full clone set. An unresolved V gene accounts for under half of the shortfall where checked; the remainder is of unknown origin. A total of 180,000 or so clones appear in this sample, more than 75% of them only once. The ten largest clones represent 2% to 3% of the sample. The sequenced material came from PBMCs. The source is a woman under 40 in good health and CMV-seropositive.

CDR3 sequence: CASSPGPEGGYTF. CDR3 nucleotide sequence: TGTGCCAGCAGTCCCGGACCGGAGGGCGGCTACACCTTC. The chain carries TRBV7-2 and TRBJ1-2, with D hard to call. Trimming pared 6 bases from V and 8 bases from J, leaving 16 bases between. The length of the CDR3 is 13 residues. Germline V gives CDR1 SGHTA, CDR2 FQGNSA. The entire variable domain, with the rest obtained from reference TRBV7-2 and TRBJ1-2, is as follows: GAGVSQSPSNKVTEKGKDVELRCDPISGHTALYWYRQSLGQGLEFLIYFQGNSAPDKSGLPSDRFSAERTGGSVSTLTIQRTQQEDSAVYLCASSPGPEGGYTFGSGTRLTVV.

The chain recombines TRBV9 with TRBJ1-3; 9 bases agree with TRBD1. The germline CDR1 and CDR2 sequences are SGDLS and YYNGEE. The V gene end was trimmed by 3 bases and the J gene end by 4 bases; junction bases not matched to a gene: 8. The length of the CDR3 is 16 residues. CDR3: CASSAPRDRVGNTIYF. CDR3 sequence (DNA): TGTGCCAGCAGCGCGCCGAGGGACAGGGTCGGAAACACCATATATTTT.

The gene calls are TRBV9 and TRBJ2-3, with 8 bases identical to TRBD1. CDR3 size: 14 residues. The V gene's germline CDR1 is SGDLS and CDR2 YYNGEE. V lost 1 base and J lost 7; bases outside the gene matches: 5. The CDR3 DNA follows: TGTGCCAGCAGCGTATCAACAGGGGGTAATACGCAGTATTTT. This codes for CASSVSTGGNTQYF.

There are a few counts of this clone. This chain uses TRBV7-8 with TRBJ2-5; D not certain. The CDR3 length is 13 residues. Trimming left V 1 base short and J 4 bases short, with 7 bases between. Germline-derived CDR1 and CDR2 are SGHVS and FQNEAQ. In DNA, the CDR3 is TGTGCCAGCAGCTTAGTAATCCTAGAGACCCAGTACTTC. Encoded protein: CASSLVILETQYF. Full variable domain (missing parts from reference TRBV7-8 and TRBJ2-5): GAGVSQSPRYKVAKRGQDVALRCDPISGHVSLFWYQQALGQGPEFLTYFQNEAQLDKSGLPSDRFFAERPEGSVSTLKIQRTQQEDSAVYLCASSLVILETQYFGPGTRLLVL.

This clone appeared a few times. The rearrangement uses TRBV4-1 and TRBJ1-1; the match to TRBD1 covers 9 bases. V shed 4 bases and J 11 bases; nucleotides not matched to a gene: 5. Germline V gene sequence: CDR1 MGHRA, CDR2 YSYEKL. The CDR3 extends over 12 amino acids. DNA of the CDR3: TGCGCCAGCAGCCGGAGACAGGGGGAGGCTTTCTTT. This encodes CASSRRQGEAFF.

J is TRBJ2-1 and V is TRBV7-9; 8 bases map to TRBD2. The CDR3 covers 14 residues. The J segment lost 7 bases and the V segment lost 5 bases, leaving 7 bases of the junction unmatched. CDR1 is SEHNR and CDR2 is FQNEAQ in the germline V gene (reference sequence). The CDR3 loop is CASSLGRGGNEQFF. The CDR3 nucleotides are TGTGCCAGCAGCCTAGGTCGGGGGGGGAATGAGCAGTTCTTC. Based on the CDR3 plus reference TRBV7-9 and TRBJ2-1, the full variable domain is DTGVSQNPRHKITKRGQNVTFRCDPISEHNRLYWYRQTLGQGPEFLTYFQNEAQLEKSRLLSDRFSAERPKGSFSTLEIQRTEQGDSAMYLCASSLGRGGNEQFFGPGTRLTVL.

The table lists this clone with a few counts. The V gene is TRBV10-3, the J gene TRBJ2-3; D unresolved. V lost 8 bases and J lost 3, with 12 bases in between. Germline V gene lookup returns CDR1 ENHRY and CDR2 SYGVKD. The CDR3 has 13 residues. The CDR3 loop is CAISDQTTDTQYF. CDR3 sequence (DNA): TGTGCCATCTCCGATCAGACAACAGATACGCAGTATTTT.

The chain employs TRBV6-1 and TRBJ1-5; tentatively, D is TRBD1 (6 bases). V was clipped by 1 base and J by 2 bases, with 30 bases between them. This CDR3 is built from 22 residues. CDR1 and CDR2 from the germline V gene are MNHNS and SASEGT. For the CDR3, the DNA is TGTGCCAGCAGTGAAGAGGTCTTGGACAGCCATCGATGGTCGCTGGGCAATCAGCCCCAGCATTTT. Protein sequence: CASSEEVLDSHRWSLGNQPQHF.

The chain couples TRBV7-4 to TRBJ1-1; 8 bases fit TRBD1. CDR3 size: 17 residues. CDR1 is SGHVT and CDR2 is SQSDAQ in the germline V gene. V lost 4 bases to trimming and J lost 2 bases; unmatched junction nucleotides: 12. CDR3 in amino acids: CASSSGQGLRKNTEAFF. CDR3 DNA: TGTGCCAGCAGCTCCGGACAGGGTTTAAGGAAAAACACTGAAGCTTTCTTT.